This TCR beta chain originates from a study of T cells in Graves' hyperthyroidism and ophthalmopathy. Overall study context: At the time of initial diagnosis and before any treatment, peripheral blood was collected.

Regions amplified from RNA transcripts were the TCR beta CDR3 regions. First-round RT-PCR targeting the TCR CDR3 was performed with the HTBI primer set. TCRdb redid the calling of the multiplex PCR reads with MiXCR, one entry per CDR3 protein. Of 350,000 to 450,000 distinct CDR3 sequences listed, roughly 13% were seen once; the top ten hold around 30%. Many counts were recorded for this clonotype. Enrolled ophthalmopathy patients presented with a Clinical Activity Score of at least 3, a NOSPECS grade of at least 4, and disease duration under 3 months. The study left out patients who had uncontrolled infection, other autoimmune disease, pregnancy or lactation. Thyroid ultrasound and orbital computed tomography, with clinical symptoms and serum thyroxine and TRAb, informed diagnoses. This CDR3 region has 14 residues. Germline V gene lookup returns CDR1 SGHRS and CDR2 YFSETQ. Deletions cut 4 bases from V and 4 bases from J, with 15 bases between.

J is TRBJ2-7 and V is TRBV5-1; a weak D match, TRBD1 (6 bases). The sequenced sample consisted of blood. This TCR came from a man in his fifties with Graves' ophthalmopathy. The CDR3 sequence is CASSPGTIGYEQYF. The CDR3 region has the DNA TGCGCCAGCAGCCCCGGGACAATCGGGTACGAGCAGTACTTC.